The 14 T cell receptor beta chains presented below share a single source sample, sequenced in a study of blood T cell repertoires in COVID-19. TCRdb's copy holds only in-frame clones and misses some; the assay was immunoSEQ multiplex PCR. The table records approximately 430,000 clones, just over 85% of them present only once. The material sequenced was peripheral blood. The receptor source for this set is a woman in her twenties or thirties with active or convalescent COVID-19.

This chain uses TRBV27 with TRBJ1-2; 10 bases line up with TRBD1. This CDR3 comprises 17 residues. Per the germline V gene, CDR1 is MNHEY and CDR2 is SMNVEV (reference sequence). J gave up 4 bases and V 0 bases, and 8 bases lay outside the gene matches. In DNA form, the CDR3 reads TGTGCCAGCAGTTTATCCTTGGGACAGGGGACCATCTATGGCTACACCTTC. Protein product: CASSLSLGQGTIYGYTF.

The chain uses TRBV29-1 and TRBJ2-3, with 8 positions matching TRBD2. Per germline, CDR1 SQVTM and CDR2 ANQGSEA. J was trimmed by 0 bases and V by 4 bases; bases with no gene match: 18. The CDR3 spans 19 residues. The CDR3 DNA reads as TGCAGCGTTGCGGGGGTTCTGAGCGGGAGTTTCTCTAGCACAGATACGCAGTATTTT. Translated: CSVAGVLSGSFSSTDTQYF.

The J gene is TRBJ1-1, the V gene TRBV4-2; D might be TRBD1 (5 bases). V was clipped by 4 bases and J by 7 bases, with 13 bases between them. The CDR3 extends over 13 amino acids. Germline V lookup: CDR1 LGHNA, CDR2 YNFKEQ. For the CDR3, the DNA is TGTGCCAGCAGCCCGGGAGAAGGGGATGAAGCTTTCTTT. Protein product: CASSPGEGDEAFF.

CDR3 amino acids: CASSQDGTYGLRGTDTQYF. The CDR3 coding sequence is TGTGCCAGCAGCCAAGATGGTACGTATGGACTTCGCGGCACAGATACGCAGTATTTT. The chain employs TRBV3-1 (or the pseudogene TRBV3-2) and TRBJ2-3; D perhaps matches TRBD2 (5 bases). The CDR3 extends over 19 amino acids. V was trimmed by 0 bases and J by 1 base, leaving 20 bases between them. Germline CDR1 LGHDT, CDR2 YNNKEL (reference sequence).

This chain uses TRBV5-4 with TRBJ2-5, with a weak D call TRBD1 (5 bases). From germline, CDR1 is SGHNT and CDR2 YYREEE (reference sequence). V gave up 4 bases and J gave up 5 bases, with 18 bases separating them. The CDR3 extends over 15 amino acids. The CDR3 nucleotides are TGTGCCAGCAGCCCGACAGCCCTCCTAGGGGAGACCCAGTACTTC. Translation gives CASSPTALLGETQYF.

The chain employs TRBV18 and TRBJ1-4; unclear D gene. V gave up 2 bases and J gave up 0 bases, with 4 bases separating them. This CDR3 has 14 amino acids. CDR1 is KGHSH, CDR2 LQKENI, per germline. The CDR3 nucleotides read TGTGCCAGCTCACCAACAGCAACTAATGAAAAACTGTTTTTT. Residues: CASSPTATNEKLFF.

This clone was detected only a few times. The rearrangement joins TRBV18 to TRBJ1-4; 8 bases agree with TRBD1. This CDR3 is built from 15 residues. Trimming cost V 0 bases and J 3 bases; bases outside gene matches: 0. The germline V gene encodes CDR1 KGHSH and CDR2 LQKENI. The CDR3 here is CASSPPTGANEKLFF. CDR3 coding DNA: TGTGCCAGCTCACCACCGACAGGGGCTAATGAAAAACTGTTTTTT.

The chain couples TRBV10-3 to TRBJ1-3; maybe TRBD1 (6 bases). This CDR3 comprises 16 residues. Germline V gene data show CDR1 as ENHRY and CDR2 as SYGVKD. Trimming took 5 bases from V and 2 from J, leaving 16 bases between them. CDR3 protein: CAISKTGDPPGNTIYF. DNA of the CDR3: TGTGCCATCAGTAAGACAGGCGACCCACCTGGAAACACCATATATTTT.

The J gene is TRBJ1-6, the V gene TRBV2; 7 nucleotides line up with TRBD1. After removal of 2 bases from V and 7 bases from J, the junction contained 11 bases not matched to a gene. Germline V lookup: CDR1 SNHLY, CDR2 FYNNEI. The length of the CDR3 is 17 residues. CDR3 residues: CASSEWTGAYKNSPLHF. The CDR3 coding sequence is TGTGCCAGCAGTGAATGGACAGGAGCCTATAAGAATTCACCCCTCCACTTT. The variable domain in full, with the rest retrieved from reference TRBV2 and TRBJ1-6, is EPEVTQTPSHQVTQMGQEVILRCVPISNHLYFYWYRQILGQKVEFLVSFYNNEISEKSEIFDDQFSVERPDGSNFTLKIRSTKLEDSAMYFCASSEWTGAYKNSPLHFGNGTRLTVT.

J is TRBJ1-2 and V is TRBV5-1, with TRBD1 as a possible D gene (5 bases). V lost 0 bases, J lost 6 bases, and 12 bases lay in between. Per the germline V gene, CDR1 is SGHRS and CDR2 is YFSETQ. The CDR3 runs 14 residues. This CDR3 is CASSLGSGFDGYTF. CDR3 nucleotide sequence: TGCGCCAGCAGCTTGGGTTCAGGGTTCGATGGCTACACCTTC.

For this clone: Within the sample, other DNA sequences also encode this same CDR3. V usage is TRBV5-1 and J usage is TRBJ1-3; no clear D. V lost 1 base and J 1 base, leaving 6 bases between the germline ends. Germline V gene sequence: CDR1 SGHRS, CDR2 YFSETQ. The CDR3 runs to 14 residues. CDR3 loop: CASSLYTSGNTIYF. The CDR3 DNA is TGCGCCAGCAGCTTGTATACATCTGGAAACACCATATATTTT. Full variable domain (missing parts from reference TRBV5-1 and TRBJ1-3): KAGVTQTPRYLIKTRGQQVTLSCSPISGHRSVSWYQQTPGQGLQFLFEYFSETQRNKGNFPGRFSGRQFSNSRSEMNVSTLELGDSALYLCASSLYTSGNTIYFGEGSWLTVV.

V and J are TRBV19 and TRBJ2-2; D call uncertain. CDR3 length equals 11 residues. CDR1 is LNHDA, CDR2 SQIVND, per germline (reference sequence). V was cut by 9 bases and J by 3 bases, with 5 bases left in between. The CDR3 nucleotides are TGTGCCAGCCTATACACCGGGGAGCTGTTTTTT. It translates to CASLYTGELFF.

This chain joins TRBV7-9 and TRBJ2-7; D possibly corresponds to TRBD1 (6 bases). Germline loops: CDR1 SEHNR, CDR2 FQNEAQ (reference sequence). Trimming left V 3 bases short and J 0 bases short, with 12 bases between. The CDR3 has 15 residues. CDR3 amino acids: CASSLDSSISYEQYF. CDR3 sequence (DNA): TGTGCCAGCAGCTTGGACAGTTCAATCTCCTACGAGCAGTACTTC.

The chain couples TRBV6-5 to TRBJ1-6; 9 nucleotides agree with TRBD1. With V trimmed by 5 bases and J by 5 bases, 4 bases remained unmatched. Germline V gene data show CDR1 as MNHEY and CDR2 as SVGAGI. The CDR3 contains 15 residues. The CDR3 protein is CASSPDRGNNSPLHF. In DNA, the CDR3 is TGTGCCAGCAGTCCGGACAGGGGAAATAATTCACCCCTCCACTTT.